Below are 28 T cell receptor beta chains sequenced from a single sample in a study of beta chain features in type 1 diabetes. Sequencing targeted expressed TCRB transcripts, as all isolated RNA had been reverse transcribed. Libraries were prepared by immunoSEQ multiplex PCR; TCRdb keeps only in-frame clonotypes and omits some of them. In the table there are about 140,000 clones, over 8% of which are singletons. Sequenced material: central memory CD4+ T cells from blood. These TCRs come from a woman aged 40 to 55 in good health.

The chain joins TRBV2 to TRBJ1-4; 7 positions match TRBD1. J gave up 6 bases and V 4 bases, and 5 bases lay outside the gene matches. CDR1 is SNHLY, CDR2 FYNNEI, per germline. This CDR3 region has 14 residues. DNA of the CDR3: TGTGCCAGCAGTGGGGACAGAGGACATGAAAAACTGTTTTTT. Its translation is CASSGDRGHEKLFF. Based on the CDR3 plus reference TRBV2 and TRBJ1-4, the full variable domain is EPEVTQTPSHQVTQMGQEVILRCVPISNHLYFYWYRQILGQKVEFLVSFYNNEISEKSEIFDDQFSVERPDGSNFTLKIRSTKLEDSAMYFCASSGDRGHEKLFFGSGTQLSVL.

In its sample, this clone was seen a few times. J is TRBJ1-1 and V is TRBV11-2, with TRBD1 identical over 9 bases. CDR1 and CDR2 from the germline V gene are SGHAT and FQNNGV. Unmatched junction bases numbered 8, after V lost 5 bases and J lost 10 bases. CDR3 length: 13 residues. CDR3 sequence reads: CASSEQGAQRAFF. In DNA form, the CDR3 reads TGTGCCAGCAGCGAACAGGGGGCGCAAAGAGCTTTCTTT.

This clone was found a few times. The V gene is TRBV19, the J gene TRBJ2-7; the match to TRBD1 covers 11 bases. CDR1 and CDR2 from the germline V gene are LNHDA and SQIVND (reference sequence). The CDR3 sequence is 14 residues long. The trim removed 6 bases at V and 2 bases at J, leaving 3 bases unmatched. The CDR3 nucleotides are TGTGCCAGTAGGCCGGGACAGGGGGCCTACGAGCAGTACTTC. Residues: CASRPGQGAYEQYF.

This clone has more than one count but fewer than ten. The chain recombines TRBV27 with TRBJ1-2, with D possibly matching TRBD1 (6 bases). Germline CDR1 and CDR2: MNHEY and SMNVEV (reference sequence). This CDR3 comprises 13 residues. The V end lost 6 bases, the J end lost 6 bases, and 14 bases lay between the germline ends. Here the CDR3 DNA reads TGTGCCAGCAGCGACCGGGACACCCATGGCTACACCTTC. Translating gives CASSDRDTHGYTF.

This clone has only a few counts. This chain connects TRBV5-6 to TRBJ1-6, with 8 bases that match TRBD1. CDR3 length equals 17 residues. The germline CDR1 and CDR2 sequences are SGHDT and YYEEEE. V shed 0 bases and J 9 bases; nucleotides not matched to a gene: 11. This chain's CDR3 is CASSLANQGARGSPLHF. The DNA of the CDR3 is TGTGCCAGCAGCTTGGCTAACCAGGGGGCAAGGGGTTCACCCCTCCACTTT.

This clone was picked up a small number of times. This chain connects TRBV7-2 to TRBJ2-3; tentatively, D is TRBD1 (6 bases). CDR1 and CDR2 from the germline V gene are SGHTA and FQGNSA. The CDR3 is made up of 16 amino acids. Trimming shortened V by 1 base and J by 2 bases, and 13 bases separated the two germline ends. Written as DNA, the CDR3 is TGTGCCAGCAGCTTAGATGGCAGGGGAAACACAGATACGCAGTATTTT. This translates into CASSLDGRGNTDTQYF.

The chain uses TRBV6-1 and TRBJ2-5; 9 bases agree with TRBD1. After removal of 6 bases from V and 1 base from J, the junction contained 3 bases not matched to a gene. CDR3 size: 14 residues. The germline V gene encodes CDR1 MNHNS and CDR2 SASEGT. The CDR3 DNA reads TGTGCCAGCAGCCGGGACAGGGCCCAAGAGACCCAGTACTTC. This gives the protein CASSRDRAQETQYF.

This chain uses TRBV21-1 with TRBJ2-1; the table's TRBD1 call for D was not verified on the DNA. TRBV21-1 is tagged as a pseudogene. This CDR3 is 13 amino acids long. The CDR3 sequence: CASVAGVYNEQFF. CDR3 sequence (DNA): TGTGCCAGCGTGGCAGGGGTATACAATGAGCAGTTCTTC.

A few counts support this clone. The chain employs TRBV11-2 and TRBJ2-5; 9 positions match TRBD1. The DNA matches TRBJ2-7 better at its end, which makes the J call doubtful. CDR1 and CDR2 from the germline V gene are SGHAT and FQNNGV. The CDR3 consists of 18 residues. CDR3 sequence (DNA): TGTGCCAGCAGCTTAACTCGTGATCGGACAGGGGCTACCTACGAGCAGTACTTC. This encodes CASSLTRDRTGATYEQYF.

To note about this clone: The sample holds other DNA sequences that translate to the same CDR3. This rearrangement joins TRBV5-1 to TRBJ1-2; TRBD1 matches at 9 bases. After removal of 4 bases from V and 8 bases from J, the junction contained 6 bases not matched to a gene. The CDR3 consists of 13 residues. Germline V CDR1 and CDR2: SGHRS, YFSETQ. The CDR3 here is CASSPGQGGGYTF. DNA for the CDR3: TGCGCCAGCAGCCCGGGACAGGGTGGCGGCTACACCTTC.

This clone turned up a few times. The CDR3 nucleotides are TGCACCAGCAGCCAAGATTCGGGGAACACTGAAGCTTTCTTT. It is translated as CTSSQDSGNTEAFF. V and J are TRBV1 and TRBJ1-1. TRBV1 is a documented pseudogene. The CDR3 has 14 residues.

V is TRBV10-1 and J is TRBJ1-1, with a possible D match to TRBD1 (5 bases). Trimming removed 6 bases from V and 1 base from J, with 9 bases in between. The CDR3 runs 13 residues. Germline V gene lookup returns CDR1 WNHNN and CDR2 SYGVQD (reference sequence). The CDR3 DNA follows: TGCGCCAGCAGGCTGACAGAGAACACTGAAGCTTTCTTT. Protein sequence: CASRLTENTEAFF.

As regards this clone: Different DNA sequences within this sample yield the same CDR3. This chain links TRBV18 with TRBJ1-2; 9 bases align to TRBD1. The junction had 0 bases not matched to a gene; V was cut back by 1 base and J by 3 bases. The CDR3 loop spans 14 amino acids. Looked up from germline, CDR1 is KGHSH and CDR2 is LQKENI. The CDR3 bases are TGTGCCAGCTCACCACGGGACAGGGACTATGGCTACACCTTC. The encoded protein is CASSPRDRDYGYTF. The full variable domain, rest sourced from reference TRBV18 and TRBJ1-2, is NAGVMQNPRHLVRRRGQEARLRCSPMKGHSHVYWYRQLPEEGLKFMVYLQKENIIDESGMPKERFSAEFPKEGPSILRIQQVVRGDSAAYFCASSPRDRDYGYTFGSGTRLTVV.

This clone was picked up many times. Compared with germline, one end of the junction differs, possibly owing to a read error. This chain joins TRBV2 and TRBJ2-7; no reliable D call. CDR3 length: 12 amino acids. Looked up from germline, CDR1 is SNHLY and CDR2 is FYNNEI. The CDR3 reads CAGRPSSYEQYF. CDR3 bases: TGTGCCGGCAGGCCCAGCTCCTACGAGCAGTACTTC.

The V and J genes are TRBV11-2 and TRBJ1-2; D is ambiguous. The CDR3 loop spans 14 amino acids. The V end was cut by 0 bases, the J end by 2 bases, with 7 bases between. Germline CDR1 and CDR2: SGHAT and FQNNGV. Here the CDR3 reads CASSLDRGNYGYTF. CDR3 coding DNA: TGTGCCAGCAGCTTAGATCGGGGAAACTATGGCTACACCTTC.

The CDR3 DNA reads TGTGCCAGCAGCTCACCGACAGGGGGCCATGGCTACACCTTC. Translating gives CASSSPTGGHGYTF. V gene TRBV7-2 combines with J gene TRBJ1-2; 10 nucleotides agree with TRBD1. Germline V gives CDR1 SGHTA, CDR2 FQGNSA. V gave up 4 bases and J gave up 6 bases; unmatched junction bases: 5. The CDR3 covers 14 residues.

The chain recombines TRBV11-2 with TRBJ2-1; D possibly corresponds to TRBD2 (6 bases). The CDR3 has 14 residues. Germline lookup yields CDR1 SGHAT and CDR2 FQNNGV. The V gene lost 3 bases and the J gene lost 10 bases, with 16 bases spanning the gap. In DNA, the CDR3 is TGTGCCAGCAGCTTGGGACTCTCCCTAAGCGAGCAGTTCTTC. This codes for CASSLGLSLSEQFF.

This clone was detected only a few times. In DNA form, the CDR3 reads TGCGCCAGCGAGTCGGGGGGTTCCTACAATGAGCAGTTCTTC. It is translated as CASESGGSYNEQFF. The V and J genes are TRBV5-1 and TRBJ2-1; 7 nucleotides agree with TRBD2. CDR3 length: 14 residues. V lost 7 bases and J lost 1; bases outside the gene matches: 5. In germline, CDR1 is SGHRS, CDR2 YFSETQ.

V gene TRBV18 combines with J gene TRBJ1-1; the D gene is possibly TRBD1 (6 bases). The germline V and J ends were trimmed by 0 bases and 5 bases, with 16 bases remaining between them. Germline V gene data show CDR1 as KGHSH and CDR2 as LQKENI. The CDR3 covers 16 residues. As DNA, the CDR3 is TGTGCCAGCTCACCACCTTCGGGGGGCAGTAGGACTGAAGCTTTCTTT. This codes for CASSPPSGGSRTEAFF.

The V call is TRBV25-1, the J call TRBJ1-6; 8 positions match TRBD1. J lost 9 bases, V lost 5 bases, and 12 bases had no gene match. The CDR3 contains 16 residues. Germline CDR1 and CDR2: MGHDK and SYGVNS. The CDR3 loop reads CASSFLDRGLGSPLHF. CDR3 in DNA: TGTGCCAGCAGTTTTCTAGACAGGGGCCTGGGTTCACCCCTCCACTTT.

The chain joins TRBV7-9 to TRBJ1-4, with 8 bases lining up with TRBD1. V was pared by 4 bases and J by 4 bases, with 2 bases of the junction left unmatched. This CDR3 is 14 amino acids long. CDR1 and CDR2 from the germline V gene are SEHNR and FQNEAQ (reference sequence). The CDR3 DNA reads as TGTGCCAGCAGCTCAGGGGGCATTAATGAAAAACTGTTTTTT. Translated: CASSSGGINEKLFF.

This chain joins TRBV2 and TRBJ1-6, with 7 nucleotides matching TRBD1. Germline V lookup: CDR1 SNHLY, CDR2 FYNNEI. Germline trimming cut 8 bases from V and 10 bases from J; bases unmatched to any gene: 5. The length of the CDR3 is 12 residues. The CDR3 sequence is CASLTGLSPLHF. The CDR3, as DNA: TGTGCCAGCCTGACAGGGCTATCACCCCTCCACTTT.

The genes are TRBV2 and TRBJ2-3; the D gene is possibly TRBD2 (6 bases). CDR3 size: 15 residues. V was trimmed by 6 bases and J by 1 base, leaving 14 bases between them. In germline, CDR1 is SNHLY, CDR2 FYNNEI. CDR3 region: CASRRKASGTDTQYF. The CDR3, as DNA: TGTGCCAGCAGACGTAAGGCTAGCGGCACAGATACGCAGTATTTT.

CDR3 sequence reads: CASSRAVGDTEAFF. CDR3 sequence (DNA): TGTGCCAGCAGCCGTGCAGTAGGGGACACTGAAGCTTTCTTT. The chain joins TRBV7-2 to TRBJ1-1, with D maybe TRBD1 (5 bases). V was trimmed by 5 bases and J by 3 bases, leaving 13 bases between them. CDR1 is SGHTA, CDR2 FQGNSA, per germline. The CDR3 is 14 amino acids.

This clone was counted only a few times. The chain's CDR3 is CASSQDQTALNEKLFF. CDR3 bases: TGCGCCAGCAGCCAAGATCAGACAGCCCTTAATGAAAAACTGTTTTTT. J is TRBJ1-4 and V is TRBV4-1; D perhaps matches TRBD1 (5 bases). The CDR3 sequence is 16 residues long. V gave up 0 bases and J gave up 4 bases, with 12 bases separating them. The V gene's germline CDR1 is MGHRA and CDR2 YSYEKL.

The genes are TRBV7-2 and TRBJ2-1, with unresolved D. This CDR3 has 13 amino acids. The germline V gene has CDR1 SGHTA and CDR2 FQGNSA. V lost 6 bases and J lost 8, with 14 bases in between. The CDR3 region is CASRGQDLHEQFF. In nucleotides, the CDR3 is TGTGCCAGCAGAGGTCAGGATCTCCATGAGCAGTTCTTC. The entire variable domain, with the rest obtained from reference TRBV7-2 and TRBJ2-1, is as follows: GAGVSQSPSNKVTEKGKDVELRCDPISGHTALYWYRQSLGQGLEFLIYFQGNSAPDKSGLPSDRFSAERTGGSVSTLTIQRTQQEDSAVYLCASRGQDLHEQFFGPGTRLTVL.

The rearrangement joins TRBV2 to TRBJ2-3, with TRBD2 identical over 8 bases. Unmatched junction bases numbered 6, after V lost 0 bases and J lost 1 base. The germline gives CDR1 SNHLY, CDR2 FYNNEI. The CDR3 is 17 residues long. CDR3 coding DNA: TGTGCCAGCAGTGAAGCGCAGGGCGGGGGGCGCACAGATACGCAGTATTTT. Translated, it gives CASSEAQGGGRTDTQYF.

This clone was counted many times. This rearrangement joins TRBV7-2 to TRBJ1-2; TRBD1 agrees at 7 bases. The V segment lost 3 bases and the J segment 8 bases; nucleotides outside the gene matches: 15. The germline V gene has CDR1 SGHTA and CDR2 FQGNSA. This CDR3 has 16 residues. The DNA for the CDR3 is TGTGCCAGCAGCTTCCCAGGACAGGCCGGGATTAAAGGCTACACCTTC. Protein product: CASSFPGQAGIKGYTF.